The clone carrying this TCR beta chain was seen only a few times. The data stem from a study of blood T cell repertoires in COVID-19. The CDR3 spans 14 residues. V was shortened by 2 bases and J by 6 bases, with 13 bases between the two germline ends. Germline V gene lookup returns CDR1 LGHNT and CDR2 FRNRAP. The table came from immunoSEQ multiplex PCR; TCRdb's copy has only in-frame clones and leaves some out. The repertoire has 200,000 or so clones, about 90% of them found once; the top ten carry roughly 2%. The V and J genes are TRBV12-5 and TRBJ1-1, with D unclear. Sequenced: peripheral blood. This TCR came from a middle-aged man with active or convalescent COVID-19. CDR3 loop: CASGLSTWVAEAFF. The CDR3 DNA reads TGTGCTAGTGGTTTGTCGACTTGGGTGGCTGAAGCTTTCTTT.